This TCR beta chain was identified during a study of B cell selection in AIRE deficiency. Points from the study as a whole: Around 33% of healthy-shared Treg sequences were found among patient Tconv cells.

In the case of this clone: As yet, its antigen is unknown.

The method was immunoSEQ multiplex PCR; TCRdb's version includes in-frame clones alone and lacks a portion of them. There are some 25,000 clones in the sample; roughly 96% occur only once, and approximately 0.2% lies in the top ten. CDR1 LNHDA and CDR2 SQIVND come from the germline V gene (reference sequence). V was clipped by 3 bases and J by 0 bases, with 8 bases between them. The CDR3 length is 14 residues. Conventional CD4 T cells were sorted as CD4+CD127+ cells. The genes are TRBV19 and TRBJ1-1; D is undetermined. The specimen sequenced was conventional CD4+ T cells sorted from PBMCs. The sequence derives from a human donor with AIRE deficiency. CDR3: CASSIKKMNTEAFF. In DNA form, the CDR3 reads TGTGCCAGTAGTATCAAGAAGATGAACACTGAAGCTTTCTTT.